Listed below are T cell receptor beta chains from one sample, sequenced in a study of cytomegalovirus exposure and HLA in healthy donors. Data came from immunoSEQ multiplex PCR; TCRdb stores just in-frame clones and leaves some out. The data contain 150,000 to 200,000 clones, roughly 82% of them singletons. Sequenced: PBMCs. These receptor sequences come from a woman aged 45 to 65 in good health and CMV-seropositive. Both conserved end residues are part of each CDR3. A D gene is named only where the DNA matches it firmly. Clone size is shown for a subset of rows, as once, few, many or a class of expanded clone.

J gene	CDR3 length	clone size	D gene	V gene	CDR3 protein	CDR3 DNA
TRBJ2-2	15	-	TRBD2	TRBV6-5	CASSSTSVNTGELFF	TGTGCCAGCAGTTCGACTAGCGTGAACACCGGGGAGCTGTTTTTT
TRBJ1-1	16	-	-	TRBV4-2	CASSQDFSWGRTEAFF	TGTGCCAGCAGCCAAGATTTTAGTTGGGGGAGGACTGAAGCTTTCTTT
TRBJ2-7	15	-	TRBD1	TRBV5-1	CASSFSGQGLSEQYF	TGCGCCAGCAGCTTTTCCGGACAGGGACTCTCCGAGCAGTACTTC
TRBJ2-1	16	-	TRBD2	TRBV2	CASSEGTSEAYNEQFF	TGTGCCAGCAGTGAAGGGACTAGCGAGGCCTACAATGAGCAGTTCTTC
TRBJ2-3	17	-	TRBD2	TRBV9	CASSLSGGARPADTQYF	TGTGCCAGCAGCCTTAGCGGGGGGGCCCGCCCTGCAGATACGCAGTATTTT
TRBJ2-1	14	-	-	TRBV5-6	CASSLEGLAYEQFF	TGTGCCAGCAGCTTGGAAGGCCTAGCCTATGAGCAGTTCTTC
TRBJ1-1	13	few	TRBD1	TRBV27	CASSTRQGNSAFF	TGTGCCAGCAGTACCCGACAGGGTAACTCAGCTTTCTTT
TRBJ1-1	15	-	TRBD1	TRBV6-1	CASSEVDRKNTEAFF	TGTGCCAGCAGTGAAGTGGACAGGAAGAACACTGAAGCTTTCTTT
TRBJ1-2	14	few	-	TRBV6-5	CASSYVGNPNGYTF	TGTGCCAGCAGTTACGTCGGGAATCCTAATGGCTACACCTTC
TRBJ1-5	14	-	-	TRBV2	CASSPLGRNQPQHF	TGTGCCAGCAGCCCCCTGGGCCGAAATCAGCCCCAGCATTTT
TRBJ2-3	15	few	TRBD2	TRBV5-4	CASSFLAGGPDTQYF	TGTGCCAGCAGCTTTCTAGCGGGGGGGCCAGATACGCAGTATTTT
TRBJ2-7	14	-	-	TRBV5-1	CASSLGTQAGEQYF	TGCGCCAGCAGCTTGGGCACCCAGGCGGGCGAGCAGTACTTC
TRBJ1-1	16	-	-	TRBV5-1	CASSLVAGTPNTEAFF	TGCGCCAGCAGCTTGGTTGCCGGGACACCGAACACTGAAGCTTTCTTT
TRBJ2-1	11	once	-	TRBV29-1	CSVAVLNEQFF	TGCAGCGTTGCTGTTTTGAATGAGCAGTTCTTC
TRBJ2-5	15	-	TRBD2	TRBV5-1	CASSSSGGAVETQYF	TGCGCCAGCAGCTCCAGCGGGGGGGCTGTCGAGACCCAGTACTTC
TRBJ2-7	13	-	-	TRBV5-1	CASSLVRRDEQYF	TGCGCCAGCAGCTTGGTTCGCAGGGACGAGCAGTACTTC
TRBJ1-2	13	once	TRBD1	TRBV9	CASSGTGGYGYTF	TGTGCCAGCAGCGGAACAGGGGGCTATGGCTACACCTTC
TRBJ2-5	12	-	-	TRBV7-8	CASSTTRETQYF	TGTGCCAGCAGCACGACTAGGGAGACCCAGTACTTC
TRBJ2-7	14	once	-	TRBV9	CASSLSGLPYEQYF	TGTGCCAGCAGTCTGTCAGGGTTACCCTACGAGCAGTACTTC
TRBJ1-1	13	-	-	TRBV7-3	CASSWDTNTEAFF	TGTGCCAGCAGTTGGGACACTAACACTGAAGCTTTCTTT
TRBJ1-6	14	-	-	TRBV2	CARGRSLGDSPLHF	TGTGCCAGAGGCCGGTCCCTCGGAGATTCACCCCTCCACTTT
TRBJ2-1	13	-	-	TRBV7-6	CASSLGTPDEQFF	TGTGCCAGCAGCCTCGGGACTCCCGATGAGCAGTTCTTC
TRBJ1-2	13	few	-	TRBV29-1	CSVLGEGTYGYTF	TGCAGCGTCCTCGGGGAGGGTACCTATGGCTACACCTTC
TRBJ1-5	13	-	-	TRBV5-1	CASSLEGVQPQHF	TGCGCCAGCAGCTTGGAAGGAGTTCAGCCCCAGCATTTT
TRBJ2-5	12	-	TRBD2	TRBV2	CASEVSGGANYF	TGTGCCAGCGAAGTGAGCGGGGGGGCCAATTACTTC
TRBJ2-4	14	-	TRBD2	TRBV7-2	CASSQTGTTNIQYF	TGTGCCAGCAGCCAAACCGGGACTACAAACATTCAGTACTTC
TRBJ2-3	15	-	TRBD2	TRBV27	CASSQGTSRTDTQYF	TGTGCCAGCAGTCAAGGGACTAGCAGGACAGATACGCAGTATTTT
TRBJ2-1	17	-	TRBD2	TRBV19	CASSIVLAGGIYNEQFF	TGTGCCAGTAGTATAGTGCTAGCGGGGGGCATATACAATGAGCAGTTCTTC
TRBJ2-1	18	few	TRBD2	TRBV5-1	CASSLVREAGGLYNEQFF	TGCGCCAGCAGCTTGGTAAGGGAAGCGGGGGGCCTATACAATGAGCAGTTCTTC
TRBJ1-1	16	once	TRBD1	TRBV27	CASFLNRGNMNTEAFF	TGTGCCAGCTTCCTCAACAGGGGGAACATGAACACTGAAGCTTTCTTT
TRBJ1-5	15	few	-	TRBV6-1	CASSYTEFSNQPQHF	TGTGCCAGCAGCTACACAGAATTTAGCAATCAGCCCCAGCATTTT
TRBJ2-7	14	-	-	TRBV6-6	CASSYKLSGYEQYF	TGTGCCAGCAGTTACAAACTCTCAGGATACGAGCAGTACTTC
TRBJ2-1	15	-	TRBD2	TRBV9	CASSVDGGAYNEQFF	TGTGCCAGCAGCGTAGACGGGGGGGCCTACAATGAGCAGTTCTTC
TRBJ1-1	12	-	-	TRBV19	CASSDSPPEAFF	TGTGCCAGTTCCGACAGCCCCCCTGAAGCTTTCTTT
TRBJ1-2	14	-	TRBD1	TRBV5-1	CASSLEAGGQGYTF	TGCGCCAGCAGCTTGGAGGCTGGGGGACAGGGCTACACCTTC
TRBJ1-1	13	-	TRBD1	TRBV19	CASTPQGRTEAFF	TGTGCCAGTACCCCACAGGGGCGGACTGAAGCTTTCTTT
TRBJ2-3	12	-	-	TRBV5-6	CASSLGADTQYF	TGTGCCAGCAGCTTGGGCGCAGATACGCAGTATTTT
TRBJ1-1	15	-	-	TRBV5-5	CASSLVRQANTEAFF	TGTGCCAGCAGCTTGGTCCGGCAGGCTAACACTGAAGCTTTCTTT
TRBJ1-1	13	-	TRBD1	TRBV10-1	CASSLDRATEAFF	TGCGCCAGCAGTCTGGACAGGGCCACTGAAGCTTTCTTT
TRBJ1-1	14	-	-	TRBV5-6	CASSPGHPNTEAFF	TGTGCCAGCAGTCCGGGACACCCGAACACTGAAGCTTTCTTT
TRBJ1-1	15	-	-	TRBV13	CASSLVAGGNTEAFF	TGTGCCAGCAGCTTAGTGGCGGGGGGGAACACTGAAGCTTTCTTT
TRBJ2-7	13	-	TRBD1	TRBV5-6	CASSSGQGAEQYF	TGTGCCAGCAGTTCTGGACAGGGGGCCGAGCAGTACTTC
TRBJ2-2	13	-	-	TRBV7-7	CASSRGETGELFF	TGTGCCAGCAGCCGTGGGGAGACCGGGGAGCTGTTTTTT
TRBJ1-1	13	once	-	TRBV6-5	CASSLQGYTEAFF	TGTGCCAGCAGTCTACAGGGATATACTGAAGCTTTCTTT
TRBJ2-1	18	-	TRBD1	TRBV7-3	CASSSSARYGTVHNEQFF	TGTGCCAGCAGCTCTTCAGCCCGATACGGGACAGTCCACAATGAGCAGTTCTTC
TRBJ1-6	19	-	-	TRBV5-6	CASSLRILGASSYNSPLHF	TGTGCCAGCAGCTTGCGGATACTGGGGGCGAGCTCCTATAATTCACCCCTCCACTTT
TRBJ2-5	13	-	-	TRBV6-1	CASSAQGQETQYF	TGTGCCAGCAGTGCACAGGGCCAAGAGACCCAGTACTTC